This TCR beta chain was obtained from a study of T cells after yellow fever vaccination. Whole-study context: Some fractions had low cell numbers, and these were prepared with SMART-Seq v4 Ultra Low Input. General study points: The study found a weaker secondary response that peaked faster, day 5 versus 15.

This clonotype was counted only a few times. Its antigen remains unknown. MiXCR was run by TCRdb on the 5' RACE reads, yielding one entry per CDR3 protein. In the table there are around 120,000 distinct CDR3 sequences, around 15% of which are singletons. Germline V gives CDR1 SQVTM, CDR2 ANQGSEA. The V end lost 4 bases, the J end lost 0 bases, and 11 bases lay between the germline ends. There are 14 residues in the CDR3. This TCR came from a man between 18 and 29 years old who received the YFV17D yellow fever vaccine. This chain connects TRBV29-1 to TRBJ2-3; D is unresolved. Sequencing was performed on CD8+ T cells sorted from PBMCs, taken 5 days after the yellow fever booster vaccination. The CDR3 loop is CSVVGGASTDTQYF. In DNA, the CDR3 is TGCAGCGTTGTAGGCGGAGCTAGCACAGATACGCAGTATTTT.